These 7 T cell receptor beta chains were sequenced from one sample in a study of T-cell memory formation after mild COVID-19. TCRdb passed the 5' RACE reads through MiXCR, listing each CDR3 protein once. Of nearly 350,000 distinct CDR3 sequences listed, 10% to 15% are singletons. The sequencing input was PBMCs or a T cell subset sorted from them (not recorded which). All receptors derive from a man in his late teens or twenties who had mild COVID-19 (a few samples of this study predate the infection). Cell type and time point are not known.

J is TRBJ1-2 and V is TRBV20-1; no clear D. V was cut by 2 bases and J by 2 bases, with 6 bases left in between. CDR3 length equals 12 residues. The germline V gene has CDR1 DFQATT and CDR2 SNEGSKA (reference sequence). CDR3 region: CSARSVNYGYTF. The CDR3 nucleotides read TGCAGTGCTAGAAGCGTAAACTATGGCTACACCTTC.

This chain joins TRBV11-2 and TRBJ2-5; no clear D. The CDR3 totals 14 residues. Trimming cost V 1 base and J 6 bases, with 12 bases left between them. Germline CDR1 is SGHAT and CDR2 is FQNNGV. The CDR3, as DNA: TGTGCCAGCAGCTTAGTGTCCTTCGAGAAGACCCAGTACTTC. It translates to CASSLVSFEKTQYF.

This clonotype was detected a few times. CDR3 protein: CASSTGLSPLHF. The CDR3 DNA reads TGTGCCAGCAGCACGGGACTTTCACCCCTCCACTTT. The chain joins TRBV7-9 to TRBJ1-6, with a possible D match to TRBD1 (5 bases). From germline, CDR1 is SEHNR and CDR2 FQNEAQ (reference sequence). CDR3 size: 12 residues. V was pared by 5 bases and J by 9 bases, with 8 bases between.

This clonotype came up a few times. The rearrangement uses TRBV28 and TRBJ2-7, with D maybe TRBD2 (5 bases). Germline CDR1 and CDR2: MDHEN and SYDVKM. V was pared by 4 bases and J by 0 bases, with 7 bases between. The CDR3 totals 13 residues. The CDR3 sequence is CASSSGSSYEQYV. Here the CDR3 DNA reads TGTGCCAGCAGTTCGGGATCCTCCTACGAGCAGTACGTC.

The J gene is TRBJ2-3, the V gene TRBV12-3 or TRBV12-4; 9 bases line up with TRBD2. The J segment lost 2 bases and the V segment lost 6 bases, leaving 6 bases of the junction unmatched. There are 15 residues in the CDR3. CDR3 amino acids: CASRERGDYTDTQYF. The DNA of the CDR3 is TGTGCCAGCAGGGAGCGGGGGGACTACACAGATACGCAGTATTTT.

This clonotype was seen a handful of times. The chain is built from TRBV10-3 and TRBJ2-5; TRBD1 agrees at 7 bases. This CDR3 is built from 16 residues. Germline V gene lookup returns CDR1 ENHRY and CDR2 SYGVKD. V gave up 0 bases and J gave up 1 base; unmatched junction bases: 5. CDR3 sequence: CAISESRGRTQETQYF. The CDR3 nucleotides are TGTGCCATCAGTGAGTCGAGGGGGCGAACCCAAGAGACCCAGTACTTC.

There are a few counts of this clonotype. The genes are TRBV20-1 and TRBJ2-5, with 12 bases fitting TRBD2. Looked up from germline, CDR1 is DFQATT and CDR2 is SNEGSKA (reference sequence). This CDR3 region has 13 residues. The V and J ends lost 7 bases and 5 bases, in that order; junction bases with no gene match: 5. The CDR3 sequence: CSGASGGVETQYF. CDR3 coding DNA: TGCAGTGGGGCTAGCGGGGGGGTTGAGACCCAGTACTTC.